These 3 T cell receptor beta chains came from one sample sequenced in a study of Ad26.COV2.S vaccination and SARS-CoV-2 variants. Stated treatment: 19 received Ad26.COV2.S at low or high dose, single or two shots; roughly five received placebo; per-sample allocation not given. Samples were taken on day 63 after the first vaccine or placebo injection. Sequencing used immunoSEQ multiplex PCR; TCRdb keeps in-frame clones, though not all of them. The table lists about 680,000 clones, more than 80% of them singletons. Material: peripheral blood, obtained in a trial of Ad26.COV2.S vaccine versus placebo. Every receptor here comes from a person between 18 and 60 years old who received the Ad26.COV2.S COVID-19 vaccine or a placebo.

This chain links TRBV7-9 with TRBJ1-4; 10 bases map to TRBD1. Germline CDR1 is SEHNR and CDR2 is FQNEAQ (reference sequence). Trimming removed 5 bases from V and 7 bases from J; junction bases left unmatched: 10. The CDR3 is 16 amino acids. The CDR3 sequence: CASSPRGQGGIEKLFF. DNA of the CDR3: TGTGCCAGCAGCCCTCGAGGACAGGGGGGAATTGAAAAACTGTTTTTT.

The rearrangement links TRBV10-3 to TRBJ1-5; D is ambiguous. CDR1 ENHRY and CDR2 SYGVKD come from the germline V gene. V lost 6 bases and J lost 4, with 10 bases in between. This CDR3 is 13 amino acids long. CDR3 sequence: CAIRTDPNQPQHF. CDR3 sequence (DNA): TGTGCCATCAGGACTGACCCTAATCAGCCCCAGCATTTT.

The rearrangement links TRBV15 to TRBJ1-2; D is ambiguous. This CDR3 comprises 14 residues. V was shortened by 0 bases and J by 4 bases, with 9 bases between the two germline ends. In germline, CDR1 is LNHNV, CDR2 YYDKDF (reference sequence). CDR3 DNA: TGTGCCACCAGCAGAGATGAGGGTATCTATGGCTACACCTTC. This encodes CATSRDEGIYGYTF.